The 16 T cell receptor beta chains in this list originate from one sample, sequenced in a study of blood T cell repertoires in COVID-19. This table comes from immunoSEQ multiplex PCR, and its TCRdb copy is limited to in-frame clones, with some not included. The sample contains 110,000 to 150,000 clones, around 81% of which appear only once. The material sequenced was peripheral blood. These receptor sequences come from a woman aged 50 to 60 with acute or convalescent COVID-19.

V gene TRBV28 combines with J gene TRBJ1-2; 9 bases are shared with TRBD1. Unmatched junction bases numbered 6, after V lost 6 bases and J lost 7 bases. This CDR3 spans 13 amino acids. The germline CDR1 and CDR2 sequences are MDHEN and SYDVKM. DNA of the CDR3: TGTGCCAGCAGCCCCGACAGGGGGTTTGGCTACACCTTC. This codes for CASSPDRGFGYTF.

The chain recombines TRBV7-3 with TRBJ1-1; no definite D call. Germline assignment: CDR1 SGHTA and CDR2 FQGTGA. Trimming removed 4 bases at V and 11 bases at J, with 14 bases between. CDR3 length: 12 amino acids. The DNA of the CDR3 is TGTGCCAGCAGCTCTAGAACCGGTAGTGCTTTCTTT. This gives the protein CASSSRTGSAFF.

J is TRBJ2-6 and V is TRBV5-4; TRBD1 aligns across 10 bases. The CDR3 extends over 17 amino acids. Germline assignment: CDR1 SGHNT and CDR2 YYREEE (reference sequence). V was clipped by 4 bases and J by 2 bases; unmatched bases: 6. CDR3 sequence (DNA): TGTGCCAGCAGCCTAAGACAGGGGGCGGCTGGGGCCAACGTCCTGACTTTC. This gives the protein CASSLRQGAAGANVLTF.

The CDR3 DNA reads TGTGCCAGCAGTTTATCAGGGGAAGTTGATTCACCCCTCCACTTT. Translating gives CASSLSGEVDSPLHF. This chain joins TRBV27 and TRBJ1-6; a possible D gene is TRBD1 (5 bases). V was trimmed by 0 bases and J by 8 bases, leaving 11 bases between them. The V gene's germline CDR1 is MNHEY and CDR2 SMNVEV (reference sequence). There are 15 residues in the CDR3.

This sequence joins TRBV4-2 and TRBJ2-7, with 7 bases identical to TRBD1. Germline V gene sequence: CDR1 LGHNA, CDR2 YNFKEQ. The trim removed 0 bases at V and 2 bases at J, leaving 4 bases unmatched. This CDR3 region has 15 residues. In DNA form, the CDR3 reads TGTGCCAGCAGCCAAGATGAGGGGGCTGCCTACGAGCAGTACTTC. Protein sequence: CASSQDEGAAYEQYF.

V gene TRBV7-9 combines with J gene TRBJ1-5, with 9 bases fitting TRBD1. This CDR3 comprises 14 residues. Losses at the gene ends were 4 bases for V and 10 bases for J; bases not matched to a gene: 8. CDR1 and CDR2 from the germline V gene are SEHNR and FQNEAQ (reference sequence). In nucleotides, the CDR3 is TGTGCCAGCAGCTCCGGACAGGGGCAGGGTCCCCAGCATTTT. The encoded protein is CASSSGQGQGPQHF. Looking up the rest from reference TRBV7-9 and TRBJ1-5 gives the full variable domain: DTGVSQNPRHKITKRGQNVTFRCDPISEHNRLYWYRQTLGQGPEFLTYFQNEAQLEKSRLLSDRFSAERPKGSFSTLEIQRTEQGDSAMYLCASSSGQGQGPQHFGDGTRLSIL.

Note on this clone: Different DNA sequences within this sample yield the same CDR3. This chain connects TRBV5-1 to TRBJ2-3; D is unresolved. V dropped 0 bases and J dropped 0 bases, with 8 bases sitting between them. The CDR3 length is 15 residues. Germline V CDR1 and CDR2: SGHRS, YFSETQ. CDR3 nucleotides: TGCGCCAGCAGCTTGGCGCGCCCTAGCACAGATACGCAGTATTTT. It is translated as CASSLARPSTDTQYF.

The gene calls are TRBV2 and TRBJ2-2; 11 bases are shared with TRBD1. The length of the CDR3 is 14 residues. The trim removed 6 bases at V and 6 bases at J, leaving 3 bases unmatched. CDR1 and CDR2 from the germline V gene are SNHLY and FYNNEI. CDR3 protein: CASRGQGAAGELFF. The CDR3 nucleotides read TGTGCCAGCAGAGGACAGGGGGCGGCCGGGGAGCTGTTTTTT.

Here the CDR3 DNA reads TGTGCCAGCAGTTCCCGGACAGGGGGAATTGAAGCTTTCTTT. Protein product: CASSSRTGGIEAFF. The J gene is TRBJ1-1, the V gene TRBV6-6, with 10 nucleotides matching TRBD1. The J segment lost 7 bases and the V segment lost 4 bases, leaving 6 bases of the junction unmatched. Germline CDR1 is MNHNY and CDR2 is SVGAGI (reference sequence). This CDR3 has 14 amino acids.

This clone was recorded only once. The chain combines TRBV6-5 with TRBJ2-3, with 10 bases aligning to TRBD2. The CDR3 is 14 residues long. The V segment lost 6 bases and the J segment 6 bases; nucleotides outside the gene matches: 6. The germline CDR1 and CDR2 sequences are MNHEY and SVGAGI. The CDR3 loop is CASSSGGAHDTQYF. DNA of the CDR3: TGTGCCAGCAGCAGCGGGGGGGCCCATGATACGCAGTATTTT.

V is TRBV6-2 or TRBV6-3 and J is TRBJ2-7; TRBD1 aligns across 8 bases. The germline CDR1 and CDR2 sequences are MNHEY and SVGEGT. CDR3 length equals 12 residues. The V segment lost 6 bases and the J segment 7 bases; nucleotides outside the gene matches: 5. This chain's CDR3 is CASSVGDREQYF. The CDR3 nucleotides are TGTGCCAGCAGCGTAGGGGACAGGGAGCAGTACTTC.

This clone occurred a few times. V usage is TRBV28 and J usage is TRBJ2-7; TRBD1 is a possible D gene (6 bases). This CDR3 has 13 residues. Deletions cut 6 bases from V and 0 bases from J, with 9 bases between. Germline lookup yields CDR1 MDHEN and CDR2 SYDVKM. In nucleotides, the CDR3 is TGTGCCAGCAGAGAGGACAGCTCCTACGAGCAGTACTTC. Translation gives CASREDSSYEQYF.

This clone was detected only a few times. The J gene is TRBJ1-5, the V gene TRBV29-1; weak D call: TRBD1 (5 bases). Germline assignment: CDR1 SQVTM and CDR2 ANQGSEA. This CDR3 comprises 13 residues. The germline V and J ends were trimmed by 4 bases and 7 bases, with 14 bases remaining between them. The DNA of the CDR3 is TGCAGCGTTGGGGGGGGTGATGGACAGCCCCAGCATTTT. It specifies CSVGGGDGQPQHF.

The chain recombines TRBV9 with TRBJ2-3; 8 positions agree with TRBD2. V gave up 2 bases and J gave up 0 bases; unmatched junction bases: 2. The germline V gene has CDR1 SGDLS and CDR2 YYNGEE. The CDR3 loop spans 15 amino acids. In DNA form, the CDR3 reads TGTGCCAGCAGCGTCCGCGGGGGGAGCACAGATACGCAGTATTTT. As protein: CASSVRGGSTDTQYF.

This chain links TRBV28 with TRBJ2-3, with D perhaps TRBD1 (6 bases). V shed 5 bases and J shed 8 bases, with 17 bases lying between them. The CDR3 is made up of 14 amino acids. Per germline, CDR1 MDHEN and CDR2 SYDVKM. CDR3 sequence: CASSPPGQRITQYF. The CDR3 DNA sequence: TGTGCCAGCAGTCCCCCGGGACAAAGAATTACGCAGTATTTT.

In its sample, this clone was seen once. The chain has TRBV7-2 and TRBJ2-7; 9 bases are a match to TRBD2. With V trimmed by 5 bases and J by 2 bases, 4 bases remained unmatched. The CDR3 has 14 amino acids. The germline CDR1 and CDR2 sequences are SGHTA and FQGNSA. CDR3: CASSSGGSTYEQYF. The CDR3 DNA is TGTGCCAGCAGCAGCGGGGGGTCTACCTACGAGCAGTACTTC.